These 28 T cell receptor beta chains were all obtained from the same sample, sequenced in a study of response to subunit inactivated influenza vaccine. TCRdb re-called the RT-PCR reads through MiXCR, storing one row per CDR3 protein. Here the sample spans 530,000 or so distinct CDR3 sequences, 10% to 15% being singletons. This specimen consisted of PBMCs from blood, obtained on the day of vaccination. The receptors here all came from a man aged 50 to 59 who received an inactivated influenza vaccine.

This clonotype was seen a handful of times. The chain has TRBV5-8 and TRBJ2-5, with TRBD1 identical over 7 bases. Germline lookup yields CDR1 SGHTS and CDR2 YDEGEE. CDR3 size: 16 residues. Trimming took 2 bases from V and 5 from J; bases not matched to a gene: 12. The chain's CDR3 is CASSFWQLQGRETQYF. As DNA, the CDR3 is TGTGCCAGCAGCTTTTGGCAACTACAGGGGCGGGAGACCCAGTACTTC. The full variable domain, with the rest looked up from reference TRBV5-8 and TRBJ2-5, is EAGVTQSPTHLIKTRGQQATLRCSPISGHTSVYWYQQALGLGLQFLLWYDEGEERNRGNFPPRFSGRQFPNYSSELNVNALELEDSALYLCASSFWQLQGRETQYFGPGTRLLVL.

This clonotype was observed a few times. This chain connects TRBV7-2 to TRBJ1-1, with D possibly TRBD1 on 6 matching bases. Germline CDR1 reads SGHTA; CDR2 reads FQGNSA. CDR3 size: 14 residues. The germline V and J ends were trimmed by 2 bases and 5 bases, with 12 bases remaining between them. The CDR3 spells CASSLTGPGTEAFF. CDR3 coding DNA: TGTGCCAGCAGCTTAACAGGGCCGGGTACTGAAGCTTTCTTT.

This chain links TRBV5-1 with TRBJ2-7, with D possibly matching TRBD1 (5 bases). The CDR3 consists of 14 residues. Per germline, CDR1 SGHRS and CDR2 YFSETQ. The V end was cut by 4 bases, the J end by 3 bases, with 14 bases between. In DNA form, the CDR3 reads TGCGCCAGCAGCCCCTTGGGGCGATACTACGAGCAGTACTTC. Its protein is CASSPLGRYYEQYF.

This chain links TRBV11-2 with TRBJ1-1; no clear D. V was cut by 10 bases and J by 3 bases, with 9 bases left in between. Germline values: CDR1 SGHAT, CDR2 FQNNGV. The length of the CDR3 is 11 residues. CDR3 residues: CATGDYTEAFF. CDR3 in DNA: TGTGCCACCGGGGATTACACTGAAGCTTTCTTT.

V usage is TRBV19 and J usage is TRBJ2-7, with 7 bases that match TRBD1. J gave up 2 bases and V 5 bases, and 6 bases lay outside the gene matches. The CDR3 length is 14 residues. CDR1 LNHDA and CDR2 SQIVND come from the germline V gene (reference sequence). The CDR3 region has the DNA TGTGCCAGTAGTGCCGGACAGGATACCTACGAGCAGTACTTC. Translation gives CASSAGQDTYEQYF.

To note about this clonotype: A junction boundary mismatches the germline segment, possibly from a read error. The CDR3 is CASSPTGGTNNIQYF. The DNA for the CDR3 is TGTGCCAGCAGCCCGACCGGGGGCACCAATAACATTCAGTACTTC. The chain has TRBV28 and TRBJ2-4; either TRBD1 or TRBD2 may fit D (6 bases each). Germline V gene lookup returns CDR1 MDHEN and CDR2 SYDVKM. The CDR3 contains 15 residues.

The chain couples TRBV5-1 to TRBJ2-7; D perhaps matches TRBD2 (7 bases). Trimming cost V 4 bases and J 3 bases, with 14 bases left between them. The length of the CDR3 is 14 residues. In germline, CDR1 is SGHRS, CDR2 YFSETQ. CDR3 sequence reads: CASSTQGGNYEQYF. CDR3 in DNA: TGCGCCAGCAGCACACAGGGAGGGAACTACGAGCAGTACTTC.

This sequence joins TRBV20-1 and TRBJ2-3, with TRBD2 matching over 8 bases. The length of the CDR3 is 13 residues. CDR1 DFQATT and CDR2 SNEGSKA come from the germline V gene (reference sequence). The trim removed 3 bases at V and 4 bases at J, leaving 3 bases unmatched. The CDR3 is CSASGRASDTQYF. CDR3 coding DNA: TGCAGTGCTAGCGGGAGGGCCTCAGATACGCAGTATTTT.

The chain combines TRBV2 with TRBJ2-7; 9 positions match TRBD1. V was clipped by 9 bases and J by 3 bases; unmatched bases: 9. Germline V lookup: CDR1 SNHLY, CDR2 FYNNEI. This CDR3 comprises 14 residues. As DNA, the CDR3 is TGTGCCAGAAGGCCGACAGGGGGAAACTACGAGCAGTACTTC. Translated, it gives CARRPTGGNYEQYF. Filled out from reference TRBV2 and TRBJ2-7, the complete variable domain reads EPEVTQTPSHQVTQMGQEVILRCVPISNHLYFYWYRQILGQKVEFLVSFYNNEISEKSEIFDDQFSVERPDGSNFTLKIRSTKLEDSAMYFCARRPTGGNYEQYFGPGTRLTVT.

The chain recombines TRBV10-3 with TRBJ2-6, with 10 bases aligning to TRBD1. V was clipped by 3 bases and J by 0 bases; unmatched bases: 8. CDR3 size: 19 residues. CDR1 and CDR2 from the germline V gene are ENHRY and SYGVKD. The chain's CDR3 is CAISDRDRGLYSGANVLTF. The CDR3 DNA is TGTGCCATCAGTGACCGGGACAGGGGACTTTACTCTGGGGCCAACGTCCTGACTTTC.

The chain combines TRBV20-1 with TRBJ2-7; D is uncertain. Germline lookup yields CDR1 DFQATT and CDR2 SNEGSKA (reference sequence). The CDR3 runs 14 residues. Trimming stripped 6 bases from V and 0 bases from J, with 15 bases between. The CDR3 here is CSAPRAISSYEQYF. The CDR3 coding sequence is TGCAGTGCCCCACGGGCTATAAGCTCCTACGAGCAGTACTTC.

This clonotype was detected ten times or more. V and J are TRBV29-1 and TRBJ2-1, with 9 bases that match TRBD2. With V trimmed by 4 bases and J by 7 bases, 5 bases remained unmatched. In germline, CDR1 is SQVTM, CDR2 ANQGSEA. CDR3 size: 13 residues. In DNA form, the CDR3 reads TGCAGCGTTGTTAGCGGGAGTGGTAATGAGCAGTTCTTC. Its protein product is CSVVSGSGNEQFF.

This clonotype appeared many times. The chain uses TRBV10-3 and TRBJ2-2, with D uncertain. Germline CDR1 is ENHRY and CDR2 is SYGVKD. The V and J ends lost 5 bases and 8 bases respectively, with 12 bases between them. CDR3 length equals 13 residues. The chain's CDR3 is CAISPPQRGELFF. The CDR3 coding sequence is TGTGCCATCAGTCCCCCTCAGCGTGGGGAGCTGTTTTTT.

This clonotype was counted a few times. V is TRBV5-8 and J is TRBJ1-2, with D unresolved. Germline CDR1 SGHTS, CDR2 YDEGEE. V dropped 1 base and J dropped 6 bases, with 13 bases sitting between them. The CDR3 loop spans 14 amino acids. CDR3 coding DNA: TGTGCCAGCAGCTTGCTCGGCACGGCCAATGGCTACACCTTC. Protein sequence: CASSLLGTANGYTF.

The chain joins TRBV7-9 to TRBJ2-2; a weak D match, TRBD1 (6 bases). V gave up 5 bases and J gave up 5 bases, with 15 bases separating them. The CDR3 is 15 residues long. Germline assignment: CDR1 SEHNR and CDR2 FQNEAQ (reference sequence). CDR3 amino acids: CASSPTPTGTGELFF. CDR3 DNA sequence: TGTGCCAGCAGCCCAACGCCGACAGGTACCGGGGAGCTGTTTTTT.

The V call is TRBV29-1, the J call TRBJ1-2; 9 positions match TRBD1. The CDR3 spans 11 residues. Germline CDR1 is SQVTM and CDR2 is ANQGSEA. The V and J ends lost 4 bases and 8 bases, in that order; junction bases with no gene match: 2. The CDR3 nucleotides are TGCAGCGTTGGGACAGGGGAAGGCTACACCTTC. Protein product: CSVGTGEGYTF.

This clonotype was detected many times. This chain uses TRBV6-2 or TRBV6-3 with TRBJ2-1; D perhaps matches TRBD1 (5 bases). Germline CDR1 and CDR2: MNHEY and SVGEGT. With 5 bases removed from V and 8 bases from J, the gap between germline ends came to 7 bases. This CDR3 contains 11 residues. CDR3: CASSRRDEQFF. The CDR3 DNA is TGTGCCAGCAGTCGCAGGGATGAGCAGTTCTTC.

This clonotype was recorded many times. The chain has TRBV5-1 and TRBJ2-5, with 7 bases identical to TRBD1. The CDR3 length is 13 residues. V dropped 4 bases and J dropped 4; count of bases not matched to a gene: 4. Germline CDR1 SGHRS, CDR2 YFSETQ. The DNA of the CDR3 is TGCGCCAGCAGCCGGGACAGTTCAGAGACCCAGTACTTC. It translates to CASSRDSSETQYF.

V is TRBV6-5 and J is TRBJ2-7; 10 bases agree with TRBD2. Germline lookup yields CDR1 MNHEY and CDR2 SVGAGI. The J segment lost 5 bases and the V segment lost 0 bases, leaving 4 bases of the junction unmatched. CDR3 length equals 15 residues. CDR3 in amino acids: CASSYSTSGLNEQYF. In DNA form, the CDR3 reads TGTGCCAGCAGTTACTCGACTAGCGGGTTGAACGAGCAGTACTTC.

This clonotype has only a few counts. This rearrangement joins TRBV4-1 to TRBJ2-7; 11 nucleotides line up with TRBD1. Germline V lookup: CDR1 MGHRA, CDR2 YSYEKL. The CDR3 runs to 15 residues. V lost 3 bases to trimming and J lost 2 bases; unmatched junction nucleotides: 3. Here the CDR3 reads CASSQVGQGAYEQYF. The DNA of the CDR3 is TGCGCCAGCAGCCAGGTGGGACAGGGGGCCTACGAGCAGTACTTC.

This clonotype has just a few counts. The chain joins TRBV6-1 to TRBJ1-1; TRBD1 matches at 7 bases. In germline, CDR1 is MNHNS, CDR2 SASEGT. Trimming at V came to 5 bases and at J to 1 base, leaving 10 bases not matched to a gene. This CDR3 region has 16 residues. In DNA, the CDR3 is TGTGCCAGCAGTACACAGGGGTCAAGGGGGAACACTGAAGCTTTCTTT. This sequence encodes CASSTQGSRGNTEAFF.

This clonotype was observed a handful of times. V and J are TRBV20-1 and TRBJ2-2, with 9 bases lining up with TRBD2. Germline lookup yields CDR1 DFQATT and CDR2 SNEGSKA (reference sequence). V was clipped by 1 base and J by 1 base; unmatched bases: 1. The CDR3 length is 15 residues. The CDR3: CSARGLAENTGELFF. The DNA of the CDR3 is TGCAGTGCTAGAGGACTAGCGGAGAACACCGGGGAGCTGTTTTTT.

This clonotype was observed a handful of times. This chain joins TRBV20-1 and TRBJ1-5; D remains ambiguous. CDR3 size: 13 residues. Germline V gene lookup returns CDR1 DFQATT and CDR2 SNEGSKA (reference sequence). Trimming shortened V by 6 bases and J by 0 bases, and 9 bases separated the two germline ends. The CDR3 nucleotides are TGCAGTGCGGAGAGGAATAGCAATCAGCCCCAGCATTTT. Translation: CSAERNSNQPQHF.

This clonotype was counted between two and nine times. The chain has TRBV5-1 and TRBJ2-3; 7 bases map to TRBD2. The CDR3 has 17 residues. The V segment lost 2 bases and the J segment 6 bases; nucleotides outside the gene matches: 15. Germline V gene lookup returns CDR1 SGHRS and CDR2 YFSETQ. The CDR3 bases are TGCGCCAGCAGCTTCGAAAATGGGGGACTACCCTCGGATACGCAGTATTTT. Protein: CASSFENGGLPSDTQYF.

The gene calls are TRBV6-1 and TRBJ2-1, with 14 bases identical to TRBD2. The CDR3 runs 18 residues. J was trimmed by 6 bases and V by 4 bases; bases with no gene match: 11. Per germline, CDR1 MNHNS and CDR2 SASEGT. In DNA, the CDR3 is TGTGCCAGCAGTGGGACGACTAGCGGGAGGGCCATGGTCAATGAGCAGTTCTTC. Translating it yields CASSGTTSGRAMVNEQFF.

This clonotype was recorded a few times. This chain connects TRBV4-2 to TRBJ2-1, with TRBD2 matching 8 bases. CDR1 and CDR2 from the germline V gene are LGHNA and YNFKEQ. V was pared by 0 bases and J by 2 bases, with 3 bases of the junction left unmatched. The CDR3 has 16 amino acids. In nucleotides, the CDR3 is TGTGCCAGCAGCCAAGACCGGGGGGGCACCTACAATGAGCAGTTCTTC. It codes for CASSQDRGGTYNEQFF.

The chain joins TRBV9 to TRBJ2-2, with D possibly matching TRBD1 (6 bases). The germline V and J ends were trimmed by 5 bases and 3 bases, with 20 bases remaining between them. Per the germline V gene, CDR1 is SGDLS and CDR2 is YYNGEE. This CDR3 spans 17 amino acids. The CDR3 DNA reads as TGTGCCAGCAGGATAAGTCACAGGGACGGGGACACCGGGGAGCTGTTTTTT. Translation gives CASRISHRDGDTGELFF.

This clonotype was recorded many times. The J gene is TRBJ2-1, the V gene TRBV3-1; D uncertain. This CDR3 contains 12 residues. Germline lookup yields CDR1 LGHDT and CDR2 YNNKEL (reference sequence). The V end lost 0 bases, the J end lost 8 bases, and 5 bases lay between the germline ends. In DNA, the CDR3 is TGTGCCAGCAGCCAAGATGAGGATGAGCAGTTCTTC. Its translation: CASSQDEDEQFF.